These T cell receptor beta chains were read from a single sample in a study of shared clonotypes between healthy human individuals. The protocol was immunoSEQ multiplex PCR, while the TCRdb copy is restricted to in-frame clones and leaves out a portion. The sample consists of around 2,100,000 clones, less than 95% of them appearing once. Sequencing was performed on naive CD8+ T cells sorted from blood. These receptors were obtained from a man between 18 and 29 years old in good health. Each CDR3 is given with its conserved first and last residue. The order of the fields is D gene, V gene, clone size, J gene, CDR3 DNA, CDR3 protein. The D gene is left open where the match is weak. Size is omitted from some rows. Given values are once, few, many or a class for expanded clones.

>.|TRBV9|.|TRBJ2-2
TGTGCCAGCAGCGTGTACGAAGGGACCGGGGAGCTGTTTTTT
CASSVYEGTGELFF
>TRBD1|TRBV4-1|once|TRBJ2-1
TGCGCCAGCAGCCAAGGGGACAGGGACAATGAGCAGTTCTTC
CASSQGDRDNEQFF
>.|TRBV11-2|.|TRBJ2-2
TGTGCCAGCAGCTTCTCCAGAAACACCGGGGAGCTGTTTTTT
CASSFSRNTGELFF
>TRBD2|TRBV4-1|once|TRBJ2-3
TGCGCCAGCAGCCAAGATAGTTCCGAGACTAGCGGGGGCACAGATACGCAGTATTTT
CASSQDSSETSGGTDTQYF
>.|TRBV7-9|.|TRBJ2-7
TGTGCCAGCAGCCCGCCGGGACGAGCTTACGAGCAGTACTTC
CASSPPGRAYEQYF
>TRBD2|TRBV11-2|.|TRBJ2-5
TGTGCCAGCAGCCCCCCCACCGGCCTAGCGGGAGTCCAGTTAGAGACCCAGTACTTC
CASSPPTGLAGVQLETQYF
>.|TRBV13|.|TRBJ2-3
TGTGCCAGCAGCATGTTCAGGGGATTGGGAACAGATACGCAGTATTTT
CASSMFRGLGTDTQYF
>.|TRBV2|.|TRBJ2-2
TGTGCCAGCAGACTAGCTTCCGGGGAGCTGTTTTTT
CASRLASGELFF
>.|TRBV7-2|.|TRBJ2-7
TGTGCCAGCAGCGTATACCTGGCGGGAAACTACGAGCAGTACTTC
CASSVYLAGNYEQYF
>TRBD1|TRBV5-4|.|TRBJ1-6
TGTGCCAGCAGCCGACCCTCGACAGGGGGCTTTTCACCCCTCCACTTT
CASSRPSTGGFSPLHF
>TRBD2|TRBV5-4|.|TRBJ2-5
TGTGCCAGCAGCTTCAGCGCGGGGGGTAGGGAGACCCAGTACTTC
CASSFSAGGRETQYF
>TRBD2|TRBV27|.|TRBJ2-1
TGTGCCAGCAGTTTTCGACTAGCGGGAGGATTTTTCGGCTACAATGAGCAGTTCTTC
CASSFRLAGGFFGYNEQFF
>TRBD2|TRBV27|.|TRBJ2-7
TGTGCCAGCAACCCTAGCGGGCTTAACTCCGAGCAGTACTTC
CASNPSGLNSEQYF
>.|TRBV6-5|.|TRBJ1-2
TGTGCCAGCAGTCATCCCCCCGAGGGTAACTATGGCTACACCTTC
CASSHPPEGNYGYTF
>TRBD1|TRBV5-8|.|TRBJ2-5
TGTGCCAGCAGCTTGGTCGGACAGGGGGCGCCCCACCAAGAGACCCAGTACTTC
CASSLVGQGAPHQETQYF
>.|TRBV7-2|.|TRBJ1-4
TGTGCCAGCAGCCTCCGGGGAACACCTAATGAAAAACTGTTTTTT
CASSLRGTPNEKLFF
>.|TRBV5-1|.|TRBJ2-7
TGCGCCAGCAGCTTATTACAAAACTCTTACGAGCAGTACTTC
CASSLLQNSYEQYF
>.|TRBV7-9|.|TRBJ1-5
TGTGCCAGCAGCTACACCGATTTGGATCAGCCCCAGCATTTT
CASSYTDLDQPQHF
>.|TRBV15|.|TRBJ2-1
TGTGCCACCAGCAATAGTGAGGGGCTTAGCTCCTACAATGAGCAGTTCTTC
CATSNSEGLSSYNEQFF
>TRBD2|TRBV10-3|once|TRBJ2-3
TGTGCCATCAGTGAGGTAGCGGGAGGGCCCCCGAGAATTACAGATACGCAGTATTTT
CAISEVAGGPPRITDTQYF
>.|TRBV15|.|TRBJ2-5
TGTGCCACCAGCAGAGAAAACGGGCAAGAGACCCAGTACTTC
CATSRENGQETQYF
>TRBD1|TRBV4-1|.|TRBJ2-1
TGCGCCAGCAGCACAGGGGGCGCGTACAATGAGCAGTTCTTC
CASSTGGAYNEQFF
>TRBD2|TRBV29-1|.|TRBJ2-7
TGCAGCGTTGAGTCTAGCGGGAGCTCCTACGAGCAGTACTTC
CSVESSGSSYEQYF
>.|TRBV7-8|.|TRBJ2-1
TGTGCCAGCAGCTGGGGGGGGCTTGTTGAGCAGTTCTTC
CASSWGGLVEQFF
>.|TRBV6-5|.|TRBJ2-2
TGTGCCAGCAGTTTCCCGGGGACCGGGGAGCTGTTTTTT
CASSFPGTGELFF
>.|TRBV27|.|TRBJ2-7
TGTGCCAGCAGTTTTCAGGGTCCGTCCGAGCAGTACTTC
CASSFQGPSEQYF
>.|TRBV9|.|TRBJ1-1
TGTGCCAGCAGCGTAGTTTTCGGGATGAACACTGAAGCTTTCTTT
CASSVVFGMNTEAFF
>.|TRBV25-1|.|TRBJ1-6
TGTGCCAGCAGCTACGGACAGTTCTATAATTCACCCCTCCACTTT
CASSYGQFYNSPLHF
>.|TRBV4-1|.|TRBJ1-3
TGCGCCAGCAGCCAAGTGACGGGAAACACCATATATTTT
CASSQVTGNTIYF
>TRBD1|TRBV7-9|.|TRBJ2-3
TGTGCCAGCAGCTTAGTGGGACAGGGCGTCACAGATACGCAGTATTTT
CASSLVGQGVTDTQYF
>.|TRBV7-2|.|TRBJ2-3
TGTGCCAGCAGCTTACCGGGGGATCTCGGCGGAAGACCAGATACGCAGTATTTT
CASSLPGDLGGRPDTQYF
>TRBD1|TRBV4-1|.|TRBJ1-1
TGCGCCAGCAGCTTAGACAGGGGGGTTGAAGCTTTCTTT
CASSLDRGVEAFF
>.|TRBV30|once|TRBJ1-3
TGTGCCTGGGAAGACGGGGTCTCTGGAAACACCATATATTTT
CAWEDGVSGNTIYF
>.|TRBV15|.|TRBJ2-3
TGTGCCACCAGCAGGCTGCCAGGGGATGGAACAGATACGCAGTATTTT
CATSRLPGDGTDTQYF
>TRBD1|TRBV6-1|.|TRBJ2-7
TGTGCCAGCAGTACCACAGGGGTCAGCGAGCAGTACTTC
CASSTTGVSEQYF
>.|TRBV10-3|.|TRBJ1-1
TGTGCCATCACTAATGATGGGCACACTGAAGCTTTCTTT
CAITNDGHTEAFF
>.|TRBV19|.|TRBJ2-7
TGTGCCAGTAGTCCCTCGCTTTCCTACGAGCAGTACTTC
CASSPSLSYEQYF
>.|TRBV2|once|TRBJ1-4
TGTGCCAGCAAAGTAGAAAATGAAAAACTGTTTTTT
CASKVENEKLFF
>.|TRBV12-5|.|TRBJ2-7
TGTGCTAGTGGCCAACCCACGGGAGAAGGGGTTGACGAGCAGTACTTC
CASGQPTGEGVDEQYF
>TRBD1|TRBV5-6|.|TRBJ1-2
TGTGCCAGCAGCTTGGTATCCCCAGGGGGCGATGGCTACACCTTC
CASSLVSPGGDGYTF
>.|TRBV5-4|.|TRBJ2-3
TGTGCCAGCAGCTTGGAACGGGGAAGCACAGATACGCAGTATTTT
CASSLERGSTDTQYF
>.|TRBV4-3|.|TRBJ1-4
TGCGCCAGCAGCCAACGGGACACTGCTAATGAAAAACTGTTTTTT
CASSQRDTANEKLFF
>.|TRBV5-6|.|TRBJ1-2
TGTGCCAGCAGCTTGGAGCAGGGGCCTTTGCTAGGTGGCTACACCTTC
CASSLEQGPLLGGYTF
>.|TRBV7-6|.|TRBJ2-1
TGTGCCAGCAGCTTAGTTCCAGGCGATTCCTACAATGAGCAGTTCTTC
CASSLVPGDSYNEQFF
>.|TRBV27|.|TRBJ2-3
TGTGCCAGCAGTTCCTTACTCGGCCCAGATACGCAGTATTTT
CASSSLLGPDTQYF
>.|TRBV27|many|TRBJ2-3
TGTGCCAGCAGTTTTACCGGGACATTTGGCACAGATACGCAGTATTTT
CASSFTGTFGTDTQYF
>.|TRBV5-1|.|TRBJ2-2
TGCGCCAGCAGCTTGAGCCAGACAGGAGACACCGGGGAGCTGTTTTTT
CASSLSQTGDTGELFF
>.|TRBV4-2|.|TRBJ2-1
TGTGCCAGCAGCCAAGAAGGTACACCAGCTTTCTACAATGAGCAGTTCTTC
CASSQEGTPAFYNEQFF
>.|TRBV7-2|.|TRBJ2-3
TGTGCCAGCAGCCCGAATGGGCGGGACCTTTTGGATACGCAGTATTTT
CASSPNGRDLLDTQYF
>TRBD1|TRBV6-6|.|TRBJ2-7
TGTGCCAGCAGTTACTCGACAGGGGCAGACTACGAGCAGTACTTC
CASSYSTGADYEQYF
>.|TRBV9|.|TRBJ1-1
TGTGCCAGCAGCGGATTGGGGGGGACTGAAGCTTTCTTT
CASSGLGGTEAFF
>.|TRBV7-9|few|TRBJ2-7
TGTGCCAGCAGCCCGTCAACGGTCGGGGGCCTCGAGCAGTACTTC
CASSPSTVGGLEQYF